This is a list of T cell receptor beta chains from one sample in a study of T cell repertoires in cytomegalovirus infection. TCRdb called the reads again in MiXCR, with one record for every CDR3 protein. The sample lists 150,000 to 200,000 distinct CDR3 sequences; around an eighth were seen once. The sequenced sample consisted of PBMCs. These receptors came from a human donor in good health (CMV status not recorded). Some clones in this sample may be carry-over from other donors' samples. Both conserved end residues are part of each CDR3. A D gene is named only where the DNA matches it firmly. Clone size is shown for a subset of rows, as once, few, many or a class of expanded clone.

CDR3 DNA	CDR3 protein	J gene	D gene	V gene	clone size
TGTGCCAGCAGCCAAGTAGTAAAGACTTCCTACGAGCAGTACTTC	CASSQVVKTSYEQYF	TRBJ2-7	-	TRBV3-1	-
TGTGCCAGCAGCCGACAGGGAAGGAATGGCTACACCTTC	CASSRQGRNGYTF	TRBJ1-2	TRBD1	TRBV5-4	-
TGTGCCAGCAGCAACAAGGGGGCGATAACCTACAATGAGCAGTTCTTC	CASSNKGAITYNEQFF	TRBJ2-1	TRBD1	TRBV4-2	-
TGTGCCAGCAGCCCCTCGGGACGGCCATCCGACGAGCAGTACTTC	CASSPSGRPSDEQYF	TRBJ2-7	-	TRBV7-2	many
TGTGCCAGCAGGATGGTACAGTTTTCTAGGACAGATAACACCGGGGAGCTGTTTTTT	CASRMVQFSRTDNTGELFF	TRBJ2-2	-	TRBV2	few
TGTGCCAGCATTTCTAGCGGGAGCTGGGATACGCAGTATTTT	CASISSGSWDTQYF	TRBJ2-3	TRBD2	TRBV12-3/TRBV12-4	few
TGTGCCAGCAGCCTCTTTGGGACGACTGGAAACACCATATATTTT	CASSLFGTTGNTIYF	TRBJ1-3	-	TRBV12-3/TRBV12-4	few
TGCAGTGCCCGAATAGGTGGAGAGACCCAGTACTTC	CSARIGGETQYF	TRBJ2-5	-	TRBV20-1	-
TGTGCCGTAGACTTTAGCAATCAGCCCCAGCATTTT	CAVDFSNQPQHF	TRBJ1-5	-	TRBV28	few
TGTGCCAGCAGTCTGGGACTGAACTCTGGAAACACCATATATTTT	CASSLGLNSGNTIYF	TRBJ1-3	-	TRBV12-3/TRBV12-4	many
TGTGCCAGCAGCCCTATAGCGGGGGGCCCTACCGAGACCCAGTACTTC	CASSPIAGGPTETQYF	TRBJ2-5	TRBD2	TRBV7-3	few
TGTGCCAGCAGTGAATCGTGGGACAGAATACGAGATACGCAGTATTTT	CASSESWDRIRDTQYF	TRBJ2-3	TRBD1	TRBV25-1	many
TGCAGCGTTGGACGGGGTAAGGAAGAGACCCAGTACTTC	CSVGRGKEETQYF	TRBJ2-5	-	TRBV29-1	-
TGTGCCAGCAGTTCCGTCCGAGGTAGGAGCAATCAGCCCCAGCATTTT	CASSSVRGRSNQPQHF	TRBJ1-5	-	TRBV28	-
TGTGCCAGCAGCCCTGCTAGGGGGCGGAATGGCTACACCTTC	CASSPARGRNGYTF	TRBJ1-2	TRBD1	TRBV11-2	many
TGTGCCACCAGTGAACAGGGACAGGGGGGCACTGAAGCTTTCTTT	CATSEQGQGGTEAFF	TRBJ1-1	TRBD1	TRBV24-1	-
TGTGCCAGCAGTGATGGGGTTTACAGGAACACTGAAGCTTTCTTT	CASSDGVYRNTEAFF	TRBJ1-1	-	TRBV25-1	many
TGTGCCAGCAGCTCTACGACTAGCGGACGCACAGATACGCAGTATTTT	CASSSTTSGRTDTQYF	TRBJ2-3	TRBD2	TRBV12-3/TRBV12-4	many
TGTGCCAGCAGCGAGTTAGCGGGAAGAGGCCACGAGCAGTACTTC	CASSELAGRGHEQYF	TRBJ2-7	TRBD2	TRBV28	many
TGTGCCATCAGTGAGTCAGGGGCAGAGTTCTACTACGAGCAGTACTTC	CAISESGAEFYYEQYF	TRBJ2-7	-	TRBV10-3	many
TGTGCCAGCACCCCCGGGGGCGGGTTTGGTGAGCAGTTCTTC	CASTPGGGFGEQFF	TRBJ2-1	-	TRBV7-2	many
TGTGCCAGCTCACGGGGCGGACAGAACGGGGAGCTGTTTTTT	CASSRGGQNGELFF	TRBJ2-2	-	TRBV18	-
TGTGCCAGCCTACCCACAAACACTGAAGCTTTCTTT	CASLPTNTEAFF	TRBJ1-1	-	TRBV2	-
TGTGCCAGCAGTTTATTAATGACTAGCGGGAGGTCGTTCTCCTACGAGCAGTACTTC	CASSLLMTSGRSFSYEQYF	TRBJ2-7	TRBD2	TRBV28	-
-	CASSSSYFGSGETQYF	TRBJ2-5	-	TRBV7-6	many
TGCGCCAGCAGTGTATCGATTTGGGATGCCCAGCATTTT	CASSVSIWDAQHF	TRBJ1-5	-	TRBV10-2	few
TGTGCCAGCAGACGCACCGCCATGACTAGCGCCTTCGGGACCCAGTACTTC	CASRRTAMTSAFGTQYF	TRBJ2-5	TRBD2	TRBV28	many
TGCAGCGGGGATACCGGGACGAGGACTGAAGCTTTCTTT	CSGDTGTRTEAFF	TRBJ1-1	-	TRBV29-1	many
TGTGCCAGCAGCCCATACAATGAGCAGTTCTTC	CASSPYNEQFF	TRBJ2-1	-	TRBV7-2	many
TGCAGCGTTGAAGATTCGGACAGGGAAAAACTGTTTTTT	CSVEDSDREKLFF	TRBJ1-4	TRBD1	TRBV29-1	-
TGTGCCAGCAGTTTACCCACCTCAGGGGACGACTTCTCCTACGAGCAGTACTTC	CASSLPTSGDDFSYEQYF	TRBJ2-7	-	TRBV28	many
TGTGCCAGCAACCACGACCGAGCCCCGACCTCCTACGAGCAGTACTTC	CASNHDRAPTSYEQYF	TRBJ2-7	-	TRBV28	few
TGTGCCAGCAGCTCCGGGGGTAAGGAGACCCAGTACTTC	CASSSGGKETQYF	TRBJ2-5	-	TRBV7-2	many
TGTGCCAGCAGCCACGCCGGGACCGACGTTAGTGGCTACACCTTC	CASSHAGTDVSGYTF	TRBJ1-2	-	TRBV5-6	once
TGTGCCAGCAGACCCTACGTAAAGACCGGGGAGCTGTTTTTT	CASRPYVKTGELFF	TRBJ2-2	-	TRBV2	-
TGTGCCAGCAGCTTGTTTCCAGGGGGGGGACAGCCCCAGCATTTT	CASSLFPGGGQPQHF	TRBJ1-5	TRBD1	TRBV5-6	-
TGTGCCAGCAGCTTACTGGGACTAGCGGGAGATAATGAGCAGTTCTTC	CASSLLGLAGDNEQFF	TRBJ2-1	TRBD2	TRBV7-9	few
TGTGCCAGCAGATACCGGGACAATAGCAATCAGCCCCAGCATTTT	CASRYRDNSNQPQHF	TRBJ1-5	-	TRBV6-6	-
TGTGCCAGCAGCAACAGGGAGGGCGGGGAGCTGTTTTTT	CASSNREGGELFF	TRBJ2-2	-	TRBV7-6	many